Sequencing of this T cell receptor (beta chain) was carried out in a study of beta chain features in type 1 diabetes. Broader study findings: In every one of the four CD4+ subsets, TCRB CDR3s were moderately but significantly shorter in Type 1 diabetes patients. A potential influence of HLA type upon TCRB rearrangement remained unresolved herein.

CDR1 SGHNT and CDR2 YYREEE come from the germline V gene (reference sequence). V dropped 6 bases and J dropped 0; count of bases not matched to a gene: 5. CDR3 length equals 16 residues. Expressed TCRB transcripts were sequenced after all isolated RNA was converted to cDNA. The data were produced by immunoSEQ multiplex PCR, yet TCRdb's version contains in-frame clones alone and is incomplete. The data show about 650,000 clones, 9.5% to 15% seen once. The sample holds a few counts of this clone. What it recognizes is unknown. Sequences were obtained from naive CD4+ T cells from blood. The V call is TRBV5-4, the J call TRBJ2-6; 8 positions agree with TRBD1. The source of this sequence is a man younger than 40 with type 1 diabetes. CDR3 DNA: TGTGCCAGCAAAACAGGGGGGAGCTCTGGGGCCAACGTCCTGACTTTC. Its protein product is CASKTGGSSGANVLTF. Looking up the rest from reference TRBV5-4 and TRBJ2-6 gives the full variable domain: ETGVTQSPTHLIKTRGQQVTLRCSSQSGHNTVSWYQQALGQGPQFIFQYYREEENGRGNFPPRFSGLQFPNYSSELNVNALELDDSALYLCASKTGGSSGANVLTFGAGSRLTVL.